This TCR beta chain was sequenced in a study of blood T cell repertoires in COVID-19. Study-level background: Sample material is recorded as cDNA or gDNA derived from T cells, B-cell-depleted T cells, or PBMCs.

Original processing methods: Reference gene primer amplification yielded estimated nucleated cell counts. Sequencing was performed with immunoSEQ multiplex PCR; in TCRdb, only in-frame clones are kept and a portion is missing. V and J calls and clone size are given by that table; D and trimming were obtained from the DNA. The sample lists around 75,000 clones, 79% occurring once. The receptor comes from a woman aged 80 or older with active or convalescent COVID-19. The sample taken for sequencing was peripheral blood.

The DNA for the CDR3 is TGTGCCAGCAGCTTTAGCGGGAGGGGAGTTGGAGATACGCAGTATTTT. As protein: CASSFSGRGVGDTQYF. The chain is built from TRBV7-2 and TRBJ2-3; 11 bases agree with TRBD2. Trimming removed 3 bases from V and 5 bases from J; junction bases left unmatched: 7. CDR1 and CDR2 from the germline V gene are SGHTA and FQGNSA. The CDR3 is 16 residues long.